The clone carrying this T cell receptor (beta chain) was observed once. What it binds is not known. The data are from a study of cytomegalovirus exposure and HLA in healthy donors. In the PCR, 60 Vbeta and 13 Jbeta primers were used. Libraries were prepared by immunoSEQ multiplex PCR; TCRdb keeps only in-frame clonotypes and omits some of them. The sample contains 90,000 to 150,000 clones, around four fifths of which appear only once. Notes on the study in general: More clonal expansion characterized HLA-associated TCR beta chains than equally common others in a later analysis. As was reported, the HLA-A and HLA-B alleles of most subjects were accurately predicted from TCR beta sequences. Earlier analysis looked at TCR beta V segments, and most were productive about 87% or about 30% of the time.

The source of this sequence is a man aged 40-55 years in good health and CMV-seronegative. What was sequenced was PBMCs.

The CDR3 DNA is TGTGCCAGCAGCTTGACTAGCGGGAACACCGGGGAGCTGTTTTTT. This encodes CASSLTSGNTGELFF. The rearrangement uses TRBV7-9 and TRBJ2-2, with TRBD2 matching 9 bases. CDR1 SEHNR and CDR2 FQNEAQ come from the germline V gene (reference sequence). V gave up 3 bases and J gave up 1 base; unmatched junction bases: 0. The CDR3 sequence is 15 residues long. Filled out from reference TRBV7-9 and TRBJ2-2, the complete variable domain reads DTGVSQNPRHKITKRGQNVTFRCDPISEHNRLYWYRQTLGQGPEFLTYFQNEAQLEKSRLLSDRFSAERPKGSFSTLEIQRTEQGDSAMYLCASSLTSGNTGELFFGEGSRLTVL.